This is a list of T cell receptor beta chains from one sample in a study of T-cell reconstitution after alpha-beta-depleted transplantation in children. TCRdb reprocessed the PCR reads with MiXCR, giving one entry per CDR3 protein. The table includes 600,000 to 700,000 distinct CDR3 sequences, about 12% detected once. The material sequenced was PBMCs, taken before TCRalphabeta/CD19-depleted stem cell transplant. Receptors were obtained from a girl aged 2 to 9 with congenital amegakaryocytic thrombocytopenia, due to receive a stem cell transplant. CDR3s include the opening cysteine and the closing phenylalanine or tryptophan. The D gene is left open where the match is weak. Size values are once, few and many counts, or a class for expanded clones, and some rows have none.

j_call clone_size v_call d_call cdr3_nt cdr3_aa
TRBJ2-1 many TRBV20-1 - TGCAGTGCTAGAGTAATAGCATTTCAGCAGTTCTTC CSARVIAFQQFF
TRBJ2-1 many TRBV7-9 - TGTGCCAGCAGCTTAGGAACGGGAGTAGAGAGCAATGAGCAGTTCTTC CASSLGTGVESNEQFF
TRBJ1-4 few TRBV5-1 - TGCGCCAGCAGCTTGCAACAGGGTAATGAAAAACTGTTTTTT CASSLQQGNEKLFF
TRBJ2-7 many TRBV12-3/TRBV12-4 - TGTGCCAGCAGTTTGAGACTAGGGGGTTACGAGCAGTACTTC CASSLRLGGYEQYF
TRBJ2-1 many TRBV12-3/TRBV12-4 - TGTGCCAGCACCTTCAGAAGTAATGAGCAGTTCTTC CASTFRSNEQFF
TRBJ2-1 few TRBV14 TRBD2 TGTGCCAGCAGCCCCGGGACTAGGAGAGATGAGCAGTTCTTC CASSPGTRRDEQFF
TRBJ1-3 many TRBV12-3/TRBV12-4 - TGTGCCAGCAGTTTAAGGAGGGTACAGGAAAACACCATATATTTT CASSLRRVQENTIYF
TRBJ2-7 - TRBV28 - TGTGCCAGCAGGGACGGAAACTCCTACGAGCAGTACTTC CASRDGNSYEQYF
TRBJ2-3 few TRBV20-1 TRBD2 TGCAGTGCTACCGGGACTAGCGGGAGGACAGATACGCAGTATTTT CSATGTSGRTDTQYF
TRBJ2-2 many TRBV6-2/TRBV6-3 TRBD2 TGTGCCAGCAGTTACGAGTTAAGGGTAGGGACTAGCGGTAACACCGGGGAGCTGTTTTTT CASSYELRVGTSGNTGELFF
TRBJ2-5 few TRBV29-1 - TGCAGCGTTGAAGAAACCCGTCAAGAGACCCAGTACTTC CSVEETRQETQYF
TRBJ2-4 many TRBV7-9 - TGTGCCAGCCAGTTAGTCGATCAAAACATTCAGTACTTC CASQLVDQNIQYF
TRBJ2-7 - TRBV18 - TGTGCCAGCTCACCACCAGAGACCTACGAGCAGTACTTC CASSPPETYEQYF
TRBJ2-7 - TRBV29-1 - TGCAGCGCAGGGACGGCCGGCTCTTACGAGCAGTACTTC CSAGTAGSYEQYF
TRBJ2-1 - TRBV15 TRBD2 TGTGCCACCAGCTCCGAGAGTGTACTAGCGGGACTCGGTGGAGTCTACAATGAGCAGTTCTTC CATSSESVLAGLGGVYNEQFF
TRBJ2-3 few TRBV12-3/TRBV12-4 - TGTGCCAGCAGTAGGCCCATGCTAGCGCCAGATACGCAGTATTTT CASSRPMLAPDTQYF
TRBJ2-7 many TRBV18 - TGTGCCAGCTCACGAGGGGGTGAGGAATTCGAGCAGTACTTC CASSRGGEEFEQYF
TRBJ2-1 many TRBV20-1 TRBD2 TGCAGTGCTAGTAGCGGGGGCATGAACAATGAGCAGTTCTTC CSASSGGMNNEQFF
TRBJ2-7 - TRBV20-1 - TGCAGTGCTAAAGGGTCGACCTACGAGCAGTACTTC CSAKGSTYEQYF
TRBJ2-2 many TRBV7-3 - TGTGCCAGCAGCTTATCTCCGGGCTTCCCGAGTAGGGAGCTGTTTTTT CASSLSPGFPSRELFF
TRBJ2-3 few TRBV7-8 TRBD2 TGTGCCAGCAGCTTATCTCGATCTTTAGCGGGAGTGTCTTCCGCAGATACGCAGTATTTT CASSLSRSLAGVSSADTQYF
TRBJ1-2 few TRBV4-1 - TGCGCCAGCAGCCTTGGACATCTCCTCCTCTATGGCTACACCTTC CASSLGHLLLYGYTF
TRBJ1-1 many TRBV7-9 TRBD1 TGTGCCAGCAGCCGCCGACAGGGTGCTGAAGCTTTCTTT CASSRRQGAEAFF
TRBJ2-1 many TRBV7-8 - TGTGCCAGCAGCTTAGCTATCGGACTCCCCAATGAGCAGTTCTTC CASSLAIGLPNEQFF